Here is one TCR beta chain with its context. The data were taken from a study of sequential checkpoint blockade in melanoma. On the study more broadly: First-line arms were nivolumab then ipilimumab, or the reverse, randomized 1:1. Maintenance nivolumab came after either treatment sequence.

Assay used: immunoSEQ multiplex PCR; TCRdb lists only in-frame clones, some missing. The sample lists more than 15,000 clones; approximately 93% were seen once. The treatment was: randomized to nivolumab then ipilimumab (arm A) or the reverse (arm B). DNA-damaging chemotherapy had not been given to any patient beforehand. PBMC sorting kept live CD3+CD8+ cells without CD19 or CD56. CDR1 is MNHEY, CDR2 SMNVEV, per germline (reference sequence). V was pared by 5 bases and J by 2 bases, with 6 bases of the junction left unmatched. The CDR3 runs to 15 residues. This receptor was identified in a human donor with melanoma. This chain joins TRBV27 and TRBJ2-7, with TRBD2 identical over 10 bases. The source material was CD8+ T cells sorted from blood (inferred from file names), sampled from a patient given nivolumab and ipilimumab in sequence. The CDR3 spells CASSVAGGPTYEQYF. In DNA form, the CDR3 reads TGTGCCAGCAGTGTAGCGGGAGGCCCCACCTACGAGCAGTACTTC.